This TCR beta chain appears in the sequencing data of a study of CD8 T cells in ankylosing spondylitis. This CDR3 is built from 15 residues. CDR1 and CDR2 from the germline V gene are SEHNR and FQNEAQ (reference sequence). With V trimmed by 1 base and J by 3 bases, 5 bases remained unmatched. Whole-study findings and limits: In ankylosing spondylitis blood, a motif of roughly 8 highly homologous TCR beta variants appeared characteristic. Matched synovial fluid from ankylosing spondylitis patients was reported to be enriched for disease-linked clones.

Each TCR beta library was made by quantitative 5'-RACE that incorporated molecular barcodes. TCRdb re-analysed the 5' RACE reads in MiXCR, keeping a single row per CDR3 protein. The sample lists 200,000 to 250,000 distinct CDR3 sequences; 15% to 20% were seen once. This clonotype was detected ten times or more. Its antigen is unidentified. Input material: blood, either unsorted or a sorted T cell fraction (not recorded which). This rearrangement joins TRBV7-9 to TRBJ1-1, with 7 bases fitting TRBD1. This clonotype was obtained from a male donor with ankylosing spondylitis. This chain's CDR3 is CASSLGQGVDTEAFF. The CDR3, as DNA: TGTGCCAGCAGCTTAGGACAGGGAGTGGACACTGAAGCTTTCTTT. The full variable domain, rest sourced from reference TRBV7-9 and TRBJ1-1, is DTGVSQNPRHKITKRGQNVTFRCDPISEHNRLYWYRQTLGQGPEFLTYFQNEAQLEKSRLLSDRFSAERPKGSFSTLEIQRTEQGDSAMYLCASSLGQGVDTEAFFGQGTRLTVV.